Following are 23 T cell receptor beta chains from one sample sequenced in a study of response to subunit inactivated influenza vaccine (dated by TCRdb to 2016 to 2018). Preparation of the library involved RT-PCR. The run used an Illumina HiSeq 2500. TCRdb applied fastp at Q25 and MiXCR to the public reads, then kept only in-frame beta chains. Entries are consolidated by CDR3 protein sequence, retaining the most common genes and DNA. This sample comprises 710,000 or so distinct CDR3 sequences, roughly 14% of them detected only once. Clones ranked in the top ten supply roughly 10% of the sample. This specimen was PBMCs from blood, taken 11 to 12 days after vaccination. The receptors stem from a man aged 45-65 years who received an inactivated influenza vaccine. Donor details come from another sample of the same person, matched by shared clones.

This clonotype was seen ten or more times. The chain couples TRBV5-1 to TRBJ1-2; D possibly corresponds to TRBD1 (5 bases). This CDR3 is built from 13 residues. Germline lookup yields CDR1 SGHRS and CDR2 YFSETQ. Trimming shortened V by 8 bases and J by 0 bases, and 11 bases separated the two germline ends. In nucleotides, the CDR3 is TGCGCCAGTCGGGACGCCCCTAACTATGGCTACACCTTC. As protein: CASRDAPNYGYTF. The whole variable domain, remainder taken from reference TRBV5-1 and TRBJ1-2, is KAGVTQTPRYLIKTRGQQVTLSCSPISGHRSVSWYQQTPGQGLQFLFEYFSETQRNKGNFPGRFSGRQFSNSRSEMNVSTLELGDSALYLCASRDAPNYGYTFGSGTRLTVV.

This chain connects TRBV20-1 to TRBJ2-7; 12 bases fit TRBD2. The V and J ends lost 0 bases and 3 bases, in that order; junction bases with no gene match: 3. CDR1 and CDR2 from the germline V gene are DFQATT and SNEGSKA (reference sequence). This CDR3 is 15 amino acids long. The CDR3 reads CSARDLAGGIYEQYF. The CDR3 DNA is TGCAGTGCTAGAGATCTAGCGGGGGGGATCTACGAGCAGTACTTC.

The chain carries TRBV12-3 or TRBV12-4 and TRBJ1-5; 9 positions match TRBD1. V lost 9 bases, J lost 3 bases, and 12 bases stayed unmatched. CDR3 size: 16 residues. CDR3 amino acids: CASQSSTGGYNQPQHF. CDR3 in DNA: TGTGCCAGTCAGTCGTCGACAGGGGGATACAATCAGCCCCAGCATTTT.

The V call is TRBV7-8, the J call TRBJ2-3; 11 bases are a match to TRBD2. The CDR3 loop spans 16 amino acids. The germline gives CDR1 SGHVS, CDR2 FQNEAQ. V was pared by 5 bases and J by 6 bases, with 10 bases of the junction left unmatched. The CDR3 spells CASSALAGGAGDTQYF. The CDR3 DNA reads TGTGCCAGCAGCGCCTTAGCGGGGGGGGCCGGCGATACGCAGTATTTT.

The chain combines TRBV5-6 with TRBJ2-1, with 7 bases identical to TRBD2. Germline V gives CDR1 SGHDT, CDR2 YYEEEE. The CDR3 spans 14 residues. V lost 3 bases to trimming and J lost 7 bases; unmatched junction nucleotides: 7. CDR3 sequence reads: CASSSRTSGNEQFF. The CDR3 region has the DNA TGTGCCAGCAGCTCAAGGACTAGTGGAAATGAGCAGTTCTTC.

The chain uses TRBV5-6 and TRBJ2-3; D may be TRBD1 (5 bases). The CDR3 has 14 amino acids. CDR1 is SGHDT and CDR2 is YYEEEE in the germline V gene. The V end was cut by 0 bases, the J end by 4 bases, with 9 bases between. The CDR3 loop reads CASSLVETADTQYF. CDR3 DNA sequence: TGTGCCAGCAGCTTGGTGGAGACAGCAGATACGCAGTATTTT.

This clonotype was detected once. The V gene is TRBV12-3 or TRBV12-4, the J gene TRBJ2-4; weak D call: TRBD1 (6 bases). The CDR3 runs to 16 residues. Trimming took 4 bases from V and 0 from J, leaving 13 bases between them. In nucleotides, the CDR3 is TGTGCCAGCAGTTCTCAGGGGCGACTAGCCAAAAACATTCAGTACTTC. It is translated as CASSSQGRLAKNIQYF.

This clonotype was counted a few times. The CDR3 coding sequence is TGTGCCAGCAGGAAACGTACCTACGAGCAGTACTTC. Encoded protein: CASRKRTYEQYF. The V call is TRBV12-3 or TRBV12-4, the J call TRBJ2-7; unclear D gene. V lost 6 bases and J 2 bases, leaving 8 bases between the germline ends. The CDR3 has 12 residues.

The chain carries TRBV5-1 and TRBJ2-6, with TRBD1 matching 8 bases. Trimming took 0 bases from V and 0 from J; bases not matched to a gene: 11. The CDR3 is 20 amino acids. Germline-derived CDR1 and CDR2 are SGHRS and YFSETQ. The CDR3 spells CASSLETSPGQASGANVLTF. CDR3 sequence (DNA): TGCGCCAGCAGCTTGGAAACCTCGCCGGGACAGGCCTCTGGGGCCAACGTCCTGACTTTC.

The chain links TRBV3-1 to TRBJ2-1; D uncertain. CDR1 and CDR2 from the germline V gene are LGHDT and YNNKEL (reference sequence). CDR3 length equals 14 residues. V was cut by 0 bases and J by 9 bases, with 12 bases left in between. The CDR3 DNA follows: TGTGCCAGCAGCCAAGATCCTAGGATTGCTGAGCAGTTCTTC. This encodes CASSQDPRIAEQFF.

The chain couples TRBV12-3 or TRBV12-4 to TRBJ1-6, with 7 nucleotides matching TRBD1. J gave up 7 bases and V 5 bases, and 5 bases lay outside the gene matches. This CDR3 is built from 14 residues. The DNA for the CDR3 is TGTGCCAGCAGTAGCAGGGGGTGGAATTCACCCCTCCACTTT. Protein: CASSSRGWNSPLHF.

This chain uses TRBV12-3 or TRBV12-4 with TRBJ2-7; 8 nucleotides match TRBD2. Losses at the gene ends were 6 bases for V and 3 bases for J; bases not matched to a gene: 19. This CDR3 contains 18 residues. DNA for the CDR3: TGTGCCAGCAGCACCCTTGTTAGGCTTACTAGCGGTGTCTACGAGCAGTACTTC. Amino acids: CASSTLVRLTSGVYEQYF.

This clonotype appeared many times. The rearrangement joins TRBV6-6 to TRBJ1-5; TRBD1 matches 10 bases. J lost 12 bases, V lost 5 bases, and 4 bases had no gene match. Per germline, CDR1 MNHNY and CDR2 SVGAGI (reference sequence). CDR3 size: 12 residues. Here the CDR3 reads CASSPRDRGQHF. The DNA of the CDR3 is TGTGCCAGCAGTCCCCGGGACAGGGGCCAGCATTTT.

The CDR3 sequence: CSASGGRETQYF. The CDR3 region has the DNA TGCAGTGCTAGTGGGGGGCGAGAGACCCAGTACTTC. This sequence joins TRBV20-1 and TRBJ2-5; D is perhaps TRBD1 or TRBD2 (6 bases each). Deletions cut 3 bases from V and 4 bases from J, with 9 bases between. From germline, CDR1 is DFQATT and CDR2 SNEGSKA (reference sequence). The CDR3 runs to 12 residues.

This clonotype turned up a few times. The chain uses TRBV20-1 and TRBJ2-7; 8 bases line up with TRBD1. Germline CDR1 is DFQATT and CDR2 is SNEGSKA (reference sequence). This CDR3 spans 15 amino acids. The V and J ends lost 6 bases and 6 bases, in that order; junction bases with no gene match: 16. The CDR3 is CSASDRGTLEAEQYF. Here the CDR3 DNA reads TGCAGTGCCAGCGACAGGGGTACCCTCGAGGCCGAGCAGTACTTC.

This clonotype showed up just a few times. V usage is TRBV5-5 and J usage is TRBJ1-1, with no clear D. V was cut by 4 bases and J by 8 bases, with 12 bases left in between. The CDR3 length is 12 residues. Germline values: CDR1 SGHKS, CDR2 YYEKEE (reference sequence). The CDR3 spells CASSPGRLEAFF. In DNA, the CDR3 is TGTGCCAGCAGCCCGGGGAGGCTAGAAGCTTTCTTT. The full variable domain, completed using reference TRBV5-5 and TRBJ1-1, is DAGVTQSPTHLIKTRGQQVTLRCSPISGHKSVSWYQQVLGQGPQFIFQYYEKEERGRGNFPDRFSARQFPNYSSELNVNALLLGDSALYLCASSPGRLEAFFGQGTRLTVV.

The chain recombines TRBV20-1 with TRBJ2-7, with 10 positions matching TRBD2. V trimming: 4 bases; J trimming: 4 bases; junction bases outside the gene matches: 7. The CDR3 extends over 14 amino acids. The germline CDR1 and CDR2 sequences are DFQATT and SNEGSKA (reference sequence). The CDR3 DNA is TGCAGTGCTACCCAGAGCGGGAGGGGATACGAGCAGTACTTC. Protein sequence: CSATQSGRGYEQYF.

The sample holds many counts of this clonotype. The chain joins TRBV7-6 to TRBJ2-7, with a weak D call TRBD1 (6 bases). The germline CDR1 and CDR2 sequences are SGHVS and FNYEAQ. The CDR3 runs 13 residues. V lost 2 bases and J 5 bases, leaving 10 bases between the germline ends. The CDR3 loop is CASSLIQGDEQYF. Here the CDR3 DNA reads TGTGCCAGCAGCTTAATACAGGGTGACGAGCAGTACTTC.

This clonotype was seen a handful of times. J is TRBJ2-7 and V is TRBV11-2; D ambiguous. V dropped 5 bases and J dropped 2 bases, with 16 bases sitting between them. Germline values: CDR1 SGHAT, CDR2 FQNNGV. CDR3 length: 15 amino acids. The DNA of the CDR3 is TGTGCCAGCAGCCTCGGACCGATCTCCGCCTACGAGCAGTACTTC. Protein sequence: CASSLGPISAYEQYF. The variable domain in full, with the rest retrieved from reference TRBV11-2 and TRBJ2-7, is EAGVAQSPRYKIIEKRQSVAFWCNPISGHATLYWYQQILGQGPKLLIQFQNNGVVDDSQLPKDRFSAERLKGVDSTLKIQPAKLEDSAVYLCASSLGPISAYEQYFGPGTRLTVT.

V gene TRBV28 combines with J gene TRBJ1-4, with D possibly matching TRBD1 (5 bases). The V gene lost 6 bases and the J gene lost 5 bases, with 19 bases spanning the gap. The germline gives CDR1 MDHEN, CDR2 SYDVKM. The CDR3 has 16 residues. CDR3 residues: CASRYQGSGGNEKLFF. CDR3 bases: TGTGCCAGCAGGTACCAGGGAAGCGGGGGAAATGAAAAACTGTTTTTT.

The chain employs TRBV7-2 and TRBJ2-1, with D possibly matching TRBD1 (6 bases). This CDR3 comprises 14 residues. V lost 7 bases to trimming and J lost 6 bases, with 16 bases between them. Germline V gene lookup returns CDR1 SGHTA and CDR2 FQGNSA. In DNA form, the CDR3 reads TGTGCCAGCACACAGGGTTTCATCGCCAATGAGCAGTTCTTC. The encoded protein is CASTQGFIANEQFF. Full variable domain (outside the CDR3, taken from reference TRBV7-2 and TRBJ2-1): GAGVSQSPSNKVTEKGKDVELRCDPISGHTALYWYRQSLGQGLEFLIYFQGNSAPDKSGLPSDRFSAERTGGSVSTLTIQRTQQEDSAVYLCASTQGFIANEQFFGPGTRLTVL.

This clonotype was observed a handful of times. This sequence joins TRBV12-3 or TRBV12-4 and TRBJ2-3; 11 nucleotides agree with TRBD2. CDR3 size: 12 residues. With V trimmed by 10 bases and J by 11 bases, 8 bases remained unmatched. In nucleotides, the CDR3 is TGTGCCACAGGGGGGACTAGCGGTGTGCAGTATTTT. This codes for CATGGTSGVQYF.

J is TRBJ2-7 and V is TRBV3-1; the D gene is possibly TRBD1 (6 bases). V lost 0 bases, J lost 4 bases, and 16 bases lay in between. There are 16 residues in the CDR3. Looked up from germline, CDR1 is LGHDT and CDR2 is YNNKEL (reference sequence). Written as DNA, the CDR3 is TGTGCCAGCAGCCAAGATTGGACAGCTCGGGTGTACGAGCAGTACTTC. It codes for CASSQDWTARVYEQYF.